The 26 T cell receptor beta chains in this list originate from one sample, sequenced in a study of post-analysis software for immune sequencing data. Whole-study results and caveats: About five TRBV segments, including TRBV5-6, TRBV5-1 and TRBV20-1, were more frequent in patients than controls.

These receptors have no identified antigens. Each TCR beta cDNA library carried unique molecular identifiers. MiXCR, run by TCRdb on the PCR reads, gives a single entry per CDR3 protein. The sample holds roughly 580,000 distinct CDR3 sequences, about 40% seen once. Sequencing input: blood. These TCRs come from a girl between 5 and 17 years old with multiple sclerosis.

The rearrangement links TRBV20-1 to TRBJ1-1, with D perhaps TRBD1 (5 bases). V was shortened by 2 bases and J by 0 bases, with 10 bases between the two germline ends. Germline CDR1 DFQATT, CDR2 SNEGSKA (reference sequence). The length of the CDR3 is 14 residues. The DNA of the CDR3 is TGCAGTGCTAGACTAGACAGAGTGAACACTGAAGCTTTCTTT. This gives the protein CSARLDRVNTEAFF.

This clonotype was detected a few times. The chain recombines TRBV29-1 with TRBJ1-2, with D possibly matching TRBD1 (6 bases). The V end was cut by 3 bases, the J end by 4 bases, with 12 bases between. In germline, CDR1 is SQVTM, CDR2 ANQGSEA. The CDR3 is 13 amino acids. The CDR3 DNA sequence: TGCAGCGTTGACGGCCAGGGGTTCTATGGCTACACCTTC. Translation: CSVDGQGFYGYTF.

This clonotype was seen more than once but under ten times. The gene calls are TRBV12-3 or TRBV12-4 and TRBJ2-5, with 10 nucleotides matching TRBD2. The CDR3 sequence is 14 residues long. J gave up 5 bases and V 9 bases, and 9 bases lay outside the gene matches. The CDR3 DNA reads TGTGCCAGTAGATCTAGCGGGGGAGCGGAGACCCAGTACTTC. This codes for CASRSSGGAETQYF.

The rearrangement joins TRBV12-3 or TRBV12-4 to TRBJ2-1, with TRBD2 matching over 11 bases. Unmatched junction bases numbered 8, after V lost 6 bases and J lost 4 bases. The CDR3 length is 16 residues. The CDR3 sequence: CASRRRLAGLYNEQFF. The CDR3 nucleotides read TGTGCCAGCAGACGTAGACTAGCGGGGCTTTACAATGAGCAGTTCTTC.

Worth noting for this clonotype: The junction departs from the called germline gene at one end, perhaps through a read error. This sequence joins TRBV7-9 and TRBJ2-6, with unresolved D. This CDR3 is built from 14 residues. Germline lookup yields CDR1 SEHNR and CDR2 FQNEAQ (reference sequence). This CDR3 reads CPSSLSSGANVLTF. DNA for the CDR3: TGTCCCAGCAGCTTGAGCTCGGGGGCCAACGTCCTGACTTTC.

The gene calls are TRBV7-9 and TRBJ2-3; TRBD1 might be the D (6 bases). Germline values: CDR1 SEHNR, CDR2 FQNEAQ (reference sequence). Trimming pared 8 bases from V and 3 bases from J, leaving 15 bases between. This CDR3 spans 14 amino acids. This CDR3 is CASGGLGATDTQYF. The CDR3 DNA is TGTGCCAGCGGCGGGTTGGGGGCGACAGATACGCAGTATTTT. The full variable domain, in which reference TRBV7-9 and TRBJ2-3 provide the parts outside the CDR3, is DTGVSQNPRHKITKRGQNVTFRCDPISEHNRLYWYRQTLGQGPEFLTYFQNEAQLEKSRLLSDRFSAERPKGSFSTLEIQRTEQGDSAMYLCASGGLGATDTQYFGPGTRLTVL.

The chain has TRBV9 and TRBJ2-7; 13 bases map to TRBD2. The germline V gene has CDR1 SGDLS and CDR2 YYNGEE. The CDR3 is made up of 16 amino acids. The V gene end was trimmed by 4 bases and the J gene end by 2 bases; junction bases not matched to a gene: 6. The CDR3: CASSRTSGSTTYEQYF. For the CDR3, the DNA is TGTGCCAGCAGCCGGACTAGCGGGAGTACCACCTACGAGCAGTACTTC. The full variable domain, rest sourced from reference TRBV9 and TRBJ2-7, is DSGVTQTPKHLITATGQRVTLRCSPRSGDLSVYWYQQSLDQGLQFLIQYYNGEERAKGNILERFSAQQFPDLHSELNLSSLELGDSALYFCASSRTSGSTTYEQYFGPGTRLTVT.

V is TRBV12-3 or TRBV12-4 and J is TRBJ2-5; D possibly corresponds to TRBD2 (5 bases). Trimming removed 3 bases from V and 5 bases from J, with 10 bases in between. CDR3 length: 13 amino acids. This chain's CDR3 is CASSFRGMETQYF. CDR3 DNA: TGTGCCAGCAGTTTCAGAGGGATGGAGACCCAGTACTTC.

V is TRBV4-1 and J is TRBJ1-5; D gene uncertain. Germline loops: CDR1 MGHRA, CDR2 YSYEKL. Trimming pared 5 bases from V and 5 bases from J, leaving 13 bases between. This CDR3 is built from 14 residues. The CDR3 region is CASSNPGEDQPQHF. CDR3 DNA: TGCGCCAGCAGCAATCCCGGGGAGGATCAGCCCCAGCATTTT.

The chain joins TRBV12-3 or TRBV12-4 to TRBJ1-1, with no clear D. The V end was cut by 4 bases, the J end by 6 bases, with 21 bases between. This CDR3 is 16 amino acids long. The CDR3: CASSSMDLRTKAEAFF. Written as DNA, the CDR3 is TGTGCCAGCAGTTCCATGGACTTGAGGACGAAGGCTGAAGCTTTCTTT.

This clonotype appeared a few times. V is TRBV4-1 and J is TRBJ2-3; D is unclear. Trimming stripped 1 base from V and 6 bases from J, with 14 bases between. This CDR3 has 15 residues. Germline V gives CDR1 MGHRA, CDR2 YSYEKL. The CDR3 DNA sequence: TGCGCCAGCAGCCAAGTAAGTTCGATTACGGATACGCAGTATTTT. It is translated as CASSQVSSITDTQYF.

This clonotype was detected ten times or more. The chain has TRBV20-1 and TRBJ2-5; 10 bases map to TRBD2. Germline assignment: CDR1 DFQATT and CDR2 SNEGSKA (reference sequence). The CDR3 covers 14 residues. V lost 3 bases and J lost 3; bases outside the gene matches: 4. The CDR3 nucleotides read TGCAGTGCTAGGACCGGGACTAGCGAAGAGACCCAGTACTTC. Protein sequence: CSARTGTSEETQYF.

The gene calls are TRBV20-1 and TRBJ2-3; 14 bases align to TRBD2. J was trimmed by 0 bases and V by 1 base; bases with no gene match: 9. CDR1 is DFQATT and CDR2 is SNEGSKA in the germline V gene (reference sequence). CDR3 length equals 19 residues. As DNA, the CDR3 is TGCAGTGCTAGAGGGACTAGCGGGGGGCCAAGTGCTAGCACAGATACGCAGTATTTT. Protein sequence: CSARGTSGGPSASTDTQYF.

The rearrangement joins TRBV27 to TRBJ2-1; D is undetermined. V lost 8 bases and J 10 bases, leaving 15 bases between the germline ends. Germline V gene lookup returns CDR1 MNHEY and CDR2 SMNVEV (reference sequence). The CDR3 is 12 amino acids. The CDR3 region is CASGSNLGEQFF. The DNA of the CDR3 is TGTGCCAGCGGGTCAAACTTGGGCGAGCAGTTCTTC.

This rearrangement joins TRBV6-1 to TRBJ1-1; D not resolved. In germline, CDR1 is MNHNS, CDR2 SASEGT. The V end lost 0 bases, the J end lost 1 base, and 6 bases lay between the germline ends. This CDR3 has 14 amino acids. The CDR3 sequence: CASSEALENTEAFF. CDR3 nucleotide sequence: TGTGCCAGCAGTGAAGCCTTGGAGAACACTGAAGCTTTCTTT.

This clonotype showed up just a few times. The chain couples TRBV7-8 to TRBJ2-1, with TRBD2 matching over 12 bases. CDR3 size: 16 residues. With V trimmed by 4 bases and J by 5 bases, 6 bases remained unmatched. Germline V gives CDR1 SGHVS, CDR2 FQNEAQ. The CDR3 DNA follows: TGTGCCAGCAGCTACCAGAGACTAGCGGGAGACAATGAGCAGTTCTTC. As protein: CASSYQRLAGDNEQFF.

This chain uses TRBV5-1 with TRBJ2-1; 14 bases match TRBD2. The CDR3 sequence is 18 residues long. The V gene end was trimmed by 0 bases and the J gene end by 7 bases; junction bases not matched to a gene: 9. Germline V gene lookup returns CDR1 SGHRS and CDR2 YFSETQ. CDR3 protein: CASSLGGTSGGITNEQFF. CDR3 nucleotides: TGCGCCAGCAGCTTGGGCGGGACTAGCGGGGGCATTACGAATGAGCAGTTCTTC.

This clonotype was seen only a few times. The chain joins TRBV12-3 or TRBV12-4 to TRBJ1-5; D is unclear. The CDR3 loop spans 13 amino acids. V shed 5 bases and J shed 9 bases, with 14 bases lying between them. The CDR3 protein is CASSPSEGTPQHF. The DNA for the CDR3 is TGTGCCAGCAGTCCCTCCGAAGGCACGCCCCAGCATTTT.

CDR3 in amino acids: CASSQGLAGGSREQFF. The CDR3 DNA follows: TGCGCCAGCAGCCAGGGACTAGCGGGGGGGAGCCGAGAGCAGTTCTTC. The chain is built from TRBV4-1 and TRBJ2-1, with 16 bases aligning to TRBD2. V lost 3 bases to trimming and J lost 10 bases; unmatched junction nucleotides: 6. The CDR3 is made up of 16 amino acids. Germline assignment: CDR1 MGHRA and CDR2 YSYEKL.

Remarks on this clonotype: At one of its ends the junction is not consistent with the germline gene, which may arise from a read error. This chain uses TRBV5-1 with TRBJ2-7; 9 bases line up with TRBD2. CDR1 is SGHRS and CDR2 is YFSETQ in the germline V gene. The CDR3 sequence is 15 residues long. The CDR3 coding sequence is TGCGTCAGCAGCTTGGCACTAGCGGGCTCCTACGAGCAGTACTTC. Its protein product is CVSSLALAGSYEQYF.

The V call is TRBV25-1, the J call TRBJ1-6, with 7 bases fitting TRBD1. The CDR3 runs 14 residues. V lost 6 bases and J lost 4; bases outside the gene matches: 3. Germline values: CDR1 MGHDK, CDR2 SYGVNS. CDR3 amino acids: CASRRDSYNSPLHF. The CDR3 coding sequence is TGTGCCAGCAGACGGGACAGTTATAATTCACCCCTCCACTTT.

The chain links TRBV10-3 to TRBJ2-7, with TRBD2 matching 9 bases. The junction had 5 bases not matched to a gene; V was cut back by 2 bases and J by 3 bases. This CDR3 is 15 amino acids long. Germline V gene sequence: CDR1 ENHRY, CDR2 SYGVKD. CDR3 protein: CAISEASGTHYEQYF. For the CDR3, the DNA is TGTGCCATCAGTGAGGCTAGCGGGACCCACTACGAGCAGTACTTC.

This clonotype was counted a single time. The chain is built from TRBV5-1 and TRBJ2-6; D gene uncertain. Germline loops: CDR1 SGHRS, CDR2 YFSETQ. This CDR3 region has 16 residues. V lost 6 bases to trimming and J lost 0 bases, with 13 bases between them. CDR3 sequence (DNA): TGCGCCAGCAACTACGGCGACGGCTCTGGGGCCAACGTCCTGACTTTC. This sequence encodes CASNYGDGSGANVLTF.

This chain connects TRBV12-3 or TRBV12-4 to TRBJ1-2, with 12 bases that match TRBD1. J lost 7 bases, V lost 5 bases, and 11 bases had no gene match. This CDR3 is 16 amino acids long. CDR3 sequence reads: CASSQSRDRGLAGYTF. The CDR3 DNA reads as TGTGCCAGCAGTCAGTCCAGGGACAGGGGGCTGGCTGGCTACACCTTC.

CDR3 residues: CASSLVEAGTEAFF. DNA for the CDR3: TGCGCCAGCAGCTTGGTAGAGGCGGGCACTGAAGCTTTCTTT. The chain couples TRBV5-1 to TRBJ1-1; D is unclear. V dropped 0 bases and J dropped 4 bases, with 10 bases sitting between them. Germline CDR1 and CDR2: SGHRS and YFSETQ. The CDR3 extends over 14 amino acids. Supplemented by reference TRBV5-1 and TRBJ1-1, the full variable domain reads KAGVTQTPRYLIKTRGQQVTLSCSPISGHRSVSWYQQTPGQGLQFLFEYFSETQRNKGNFPGRFSGRQFSNSRSEMNVSTLELGDSALYLCASSLVEAGTEAFFGQGTRLTVV.

The rearrangement uses TRBV6-5 and TRBJ1-2, with D hard to call. Trimming took off 0 bases at V and 5 bases at J, with 13 bases between the two ends. In germline, CDR1 is MNHEY, CDR2 SVGAGI. The CDR3 is 15 residues long. CDR3 region: CASSYSRRADYGYTF. The CDR3 DNA is TGTGCCAGCAGTTACTCTAGGAGGGCCGATTATGGCTACACCTTC.